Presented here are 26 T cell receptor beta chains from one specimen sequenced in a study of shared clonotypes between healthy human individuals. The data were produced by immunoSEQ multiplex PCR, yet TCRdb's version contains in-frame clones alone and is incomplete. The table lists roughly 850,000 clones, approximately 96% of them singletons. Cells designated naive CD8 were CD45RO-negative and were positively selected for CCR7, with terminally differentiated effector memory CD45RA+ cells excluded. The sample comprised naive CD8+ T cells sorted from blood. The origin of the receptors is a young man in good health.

CDR3 in amino acids: CASRTGTGDYEQYF. The CDR3 DNA is TGTGCCAGCAGAACCGGGACAGGGGACTACGAGCAGTACTTC. J is TRBJ2-7 and V is TRBV5-5; 10 nucleotides align to TRBD1. Germline assignment: CDR1 SGHKS and CDR2 YYEKEE (reference sequence). Trimming at V came to 5 bases and at J to 3 bases, leaving 5 bases not matched to a gene. This CDR3 is 14 amino acids long.

CDR3 nucleotides: TGTGCCAGCAGTGACACAACAGGGTTGGAGACCCAGTACTTC. Protein: CASSDTTGLETQYF. The V and J genes are TRBV27 and TRBJ2-5; D might be TRBD1 (6 bases). Germline V gives CDR1 MNHEY, CDR2 SMNVEV (reference sequence). The length of the CDR3 is 14 residues. The ends were cut back, 5 bases at V and 5 bases at J, with 15 bases in the middle.

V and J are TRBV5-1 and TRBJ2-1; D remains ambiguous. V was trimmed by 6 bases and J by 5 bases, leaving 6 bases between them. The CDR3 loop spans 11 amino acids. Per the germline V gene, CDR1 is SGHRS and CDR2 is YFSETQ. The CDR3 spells CASISHNEQFF. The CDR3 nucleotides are TGCGCCAGCATCTCACACAATGAGCAGTTCTTC.

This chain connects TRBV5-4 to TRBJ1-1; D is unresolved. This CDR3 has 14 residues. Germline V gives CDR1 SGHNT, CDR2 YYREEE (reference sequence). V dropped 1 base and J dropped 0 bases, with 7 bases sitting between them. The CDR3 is CASSLWELNTEAFF. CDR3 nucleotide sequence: TGTGCCAGCAGCTTGTGGGAGTTGAACACTGAAGCTTTCTTT.

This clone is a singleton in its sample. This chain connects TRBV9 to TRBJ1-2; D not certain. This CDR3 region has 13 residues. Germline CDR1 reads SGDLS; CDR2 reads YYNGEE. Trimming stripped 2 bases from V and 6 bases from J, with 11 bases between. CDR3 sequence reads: CASSVRDYNGYTF. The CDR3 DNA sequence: TGTGCCAGCAGCGTGCGGGATTATAATGGCTACACCTTC.

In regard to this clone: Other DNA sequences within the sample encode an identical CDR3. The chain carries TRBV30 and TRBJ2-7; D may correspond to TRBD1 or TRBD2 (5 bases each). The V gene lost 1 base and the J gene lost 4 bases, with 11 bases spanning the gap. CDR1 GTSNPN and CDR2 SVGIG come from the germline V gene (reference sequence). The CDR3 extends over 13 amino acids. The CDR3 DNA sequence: TGTGCCTGGAGTGAGGGGCTAGCTTACGAGCAGTACTTC. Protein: CAWSEGLAYEQYF.

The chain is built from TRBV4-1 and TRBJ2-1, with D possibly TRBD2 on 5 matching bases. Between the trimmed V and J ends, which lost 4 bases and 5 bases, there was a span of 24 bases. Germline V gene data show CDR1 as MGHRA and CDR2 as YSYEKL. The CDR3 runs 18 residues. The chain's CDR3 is CASSPPPRLRVRDNEQFF. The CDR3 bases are TGCGCCAGCAGCCCACCCCCCCGGTTGCGGGTACGGGACAATGAGCAGTTCTTC.

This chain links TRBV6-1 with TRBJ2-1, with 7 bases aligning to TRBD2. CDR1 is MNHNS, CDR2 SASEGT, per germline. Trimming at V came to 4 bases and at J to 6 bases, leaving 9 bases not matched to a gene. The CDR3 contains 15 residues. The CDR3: CASSGSGTYGNEQFF. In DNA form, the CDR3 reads TGTGCCAGCAGTGGGAGCGGGACCTATGGCAATGAGCAGTTCTTC.

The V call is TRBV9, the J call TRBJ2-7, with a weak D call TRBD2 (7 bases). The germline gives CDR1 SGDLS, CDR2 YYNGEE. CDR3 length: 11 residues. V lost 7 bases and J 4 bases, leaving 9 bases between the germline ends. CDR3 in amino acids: CASGGAYEQYF. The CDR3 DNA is TGTGCCAGCGGGGGGGCATACGAGCAGTACTTC.

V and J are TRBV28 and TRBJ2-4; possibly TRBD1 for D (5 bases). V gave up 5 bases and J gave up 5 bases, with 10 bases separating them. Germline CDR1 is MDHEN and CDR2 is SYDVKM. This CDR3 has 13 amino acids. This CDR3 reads CASSPARENIQYF. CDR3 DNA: TGTGCCAGCAGTCCAGCCAGGGAAAACATTCAGTACTTC.

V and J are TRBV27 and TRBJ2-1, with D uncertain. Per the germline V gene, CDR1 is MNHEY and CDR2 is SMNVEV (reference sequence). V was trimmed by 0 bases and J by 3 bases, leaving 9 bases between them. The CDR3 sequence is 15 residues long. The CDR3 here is CASSLSGLFYNEQFF. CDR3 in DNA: TGTGCCAGCAGTTTATCGGGCCTATTCTACAATGAGCAGTTCTTC.

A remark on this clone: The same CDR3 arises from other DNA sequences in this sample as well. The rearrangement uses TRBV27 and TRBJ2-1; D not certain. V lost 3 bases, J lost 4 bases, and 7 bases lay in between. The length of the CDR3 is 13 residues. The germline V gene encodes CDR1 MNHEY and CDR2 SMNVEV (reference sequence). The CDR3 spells CASSFGEYNEQFF. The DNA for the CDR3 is TGTGCCAGCAGTTTCGGCGAGTACAATGAGCAGTTCTTC.

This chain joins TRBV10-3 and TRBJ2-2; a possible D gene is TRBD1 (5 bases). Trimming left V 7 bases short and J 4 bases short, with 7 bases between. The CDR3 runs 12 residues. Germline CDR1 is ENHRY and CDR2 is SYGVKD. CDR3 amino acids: CAIIGATGELFF. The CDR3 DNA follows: TGTGCCATCATAGGGGCCACCGGGGAGCTGTTTTTT.

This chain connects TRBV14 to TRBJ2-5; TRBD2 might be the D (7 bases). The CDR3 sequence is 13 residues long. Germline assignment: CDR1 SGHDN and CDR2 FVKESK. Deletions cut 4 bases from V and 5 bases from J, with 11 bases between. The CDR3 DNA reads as TGTGCCAGCAGCCCGGGGGGCGTCGAGACCCAGTACTTC. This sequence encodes CASSPGGVETQYF.

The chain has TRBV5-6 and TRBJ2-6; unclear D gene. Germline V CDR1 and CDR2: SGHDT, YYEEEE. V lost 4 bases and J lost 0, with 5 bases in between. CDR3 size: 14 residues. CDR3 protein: CASSRSSGANVLTF. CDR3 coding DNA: TGTGCCAGCAGCCGAAGCTCTGGGGCCAACGTCCTGACTTTC.

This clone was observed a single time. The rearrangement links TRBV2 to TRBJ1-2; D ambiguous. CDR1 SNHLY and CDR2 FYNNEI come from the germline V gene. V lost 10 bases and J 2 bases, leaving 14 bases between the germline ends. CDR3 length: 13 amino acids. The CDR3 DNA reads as TGTGCCACCAAAAGCCGACGGAACTATGGCTACACCTTC. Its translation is CATKSRRNYGYTF.

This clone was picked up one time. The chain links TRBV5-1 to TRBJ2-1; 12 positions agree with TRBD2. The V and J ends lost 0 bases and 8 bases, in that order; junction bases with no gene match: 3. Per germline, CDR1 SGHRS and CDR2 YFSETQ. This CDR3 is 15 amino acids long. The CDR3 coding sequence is TGCGCCAGCAGCTTGGGACTAGCGGGAGTTTATGAGCAGTTCTTC. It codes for CASSLGLAGVYEQFF.

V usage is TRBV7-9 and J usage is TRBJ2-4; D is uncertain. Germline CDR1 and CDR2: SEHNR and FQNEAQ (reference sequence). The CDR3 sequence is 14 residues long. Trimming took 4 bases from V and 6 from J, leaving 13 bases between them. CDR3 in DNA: TGTGCCAGCAGCTCCGCAACGGGCCCAAACATTCAGTACTTC. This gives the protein CASSSATGPNIQYF.

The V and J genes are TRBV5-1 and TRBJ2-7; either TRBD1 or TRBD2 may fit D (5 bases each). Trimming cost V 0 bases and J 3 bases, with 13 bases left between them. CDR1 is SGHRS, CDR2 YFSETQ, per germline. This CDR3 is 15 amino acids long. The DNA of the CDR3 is TGCGCCAGCAGCTTGGCCGGGGCCAGGAGCTACGAGCAGTACTTC. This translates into CASSLAGARSYEQYF.

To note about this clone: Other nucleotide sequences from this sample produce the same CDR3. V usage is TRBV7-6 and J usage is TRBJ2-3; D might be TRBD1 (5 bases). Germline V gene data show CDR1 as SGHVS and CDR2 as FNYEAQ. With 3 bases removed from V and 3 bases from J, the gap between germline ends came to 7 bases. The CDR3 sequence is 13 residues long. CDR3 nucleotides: TGTGCCAGCAGCTTGTCAGGGACAGATACGCAGTATTTT. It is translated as CASSLSGTDTQYF.

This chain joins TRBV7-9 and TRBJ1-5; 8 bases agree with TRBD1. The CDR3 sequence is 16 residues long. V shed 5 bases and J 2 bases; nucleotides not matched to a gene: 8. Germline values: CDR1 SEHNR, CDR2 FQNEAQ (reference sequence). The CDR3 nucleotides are TGTGCCAGCAGCCCCGGACAGGGCTCGGGCAATCAGCCCCAGCATTTT. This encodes CASSPGQGSGNQPQHF.

The CDR3: CASSPTGIGYTF. CDR3 sequence (DNA): TGTGCCAGCAGCCCGACAGGGATTGGCTACACCTTC. The chain couples TRBV7-9 to TRBJ1-2, with 7 bases aligning to TRBD1. Germline CDR1 is SEHNR and CDR2 is FQNEAQ (reference sequence). The CDR3 has 12 residues. The V gene end was trimmed by 5 bases and the J gene end by 7 bases; junction bases not matched to a gene: 4.

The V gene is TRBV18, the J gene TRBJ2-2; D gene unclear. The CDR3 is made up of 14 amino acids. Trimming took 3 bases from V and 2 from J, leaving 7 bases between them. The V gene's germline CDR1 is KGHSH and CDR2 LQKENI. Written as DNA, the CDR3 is TGTGCCAGCTCACCCCGCTATAACACCGGGGAGCTGTTTTTT. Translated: CASSPRYNTGELFF.

The CDR3 DNA reads TGCGCCAGCAGCTCGACAGGGACAAGAAACACCATATATTTT. Residues: CASSSTGTRNTIYF. The genes are TRBV5-1 and TRBJ1-3; 7 positions agree with TRBD1. V lost 3 bases, J lost 5 bases, and 5 bases stayed unmatched. The length of the CDR3 is 14 residues. The V gene's germline CDR1 is SGHRS and CDR2 YFSETQ.

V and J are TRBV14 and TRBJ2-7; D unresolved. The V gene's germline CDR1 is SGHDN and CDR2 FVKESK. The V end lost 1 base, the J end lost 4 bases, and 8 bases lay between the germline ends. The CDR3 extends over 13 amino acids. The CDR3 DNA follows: TGTGCCAGCAGCCAAGTGACATTTTACGAGCAGTACTTC. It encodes CASSQVTFYEQYF.

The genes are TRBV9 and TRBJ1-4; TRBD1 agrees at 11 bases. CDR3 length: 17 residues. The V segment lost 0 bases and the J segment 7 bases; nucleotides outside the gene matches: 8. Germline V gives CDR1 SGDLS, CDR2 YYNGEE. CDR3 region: CASSVEAWGQGVEKLFF. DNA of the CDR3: TGTGCCAGCAGCGTAGAGGCTTGGGGACAGGGGGTTGAAAAACTGTTTTTT.